What follows are 13 T cell receptor beta chains derived from one specimen sequenced in a study of CD8+CD57+ T cells in acquired aplastic anemia. TCR beta VDJ combinations and CDR3 sequences were profiled from genomic DNA. TCRdb itself ran the reads through MiXCR, one entry per CDR3 protein. The table records about 68,000 distinct CDR3 sequences, around half of them present only once. Sequenced: sorted CD4+, CD8+, or CD8+CD57+ T cells (not recorded which) from PBMCs. The receptors were sampled from a human donor in good health, serving as a control.

In this sample, this clonotype turned up many times. The chain carries TRBV3-1 and TRBJ2-5, with 8 bases aligning to TRBD1. This CDR3 has 16 amino acids. Germline V CDR1 and CDR2: LGHDT, YNNKEL (reference sequence). V gave up 7 bases and J gave up 5 bases; unmatched junction bases: 15. DNA for the CDR3: TGTGCCAGCACCCGGACAGGGATTAGCGTCCGGGAGACCCAGTACTTC. It yields the protein CASTRTGISVRETQYF.

This clonotype came up a few times. The chain has TRBV11-2 and TRBJ2-1, with D possibly being TRBD1 or TRBD2 (5 bases each). Germline lookup yields CDR1 SGHAT and CDR2 FQNNGV. The ends were cut back, 5 bases at V and 5 bases at J, with 13 bases in the middle. This CDR3 spans 14 amino acids. CDR3 in amino acids: CASSQGDGDNEQFF. CDR3 sequence (DNA): TGTGCCAGCAGCCAAGGGGACGGGGACAATGAGCAGTTCTTC.

This clonotype was detected only once. This chain joins TRBV10-3 and TRBJ2-3; 7 positions agree with TRBD1. V lost 6 bases to trimming and J lost 2 bases; unmatched junction nucleotides: 5. The germline CDR1 and CDR2 sequences are ENHRY and SYGVKD. The CDR3 covers 14 residues. The CDR3 nucleotides read TGTGCCATCAGGGACAGGTCGTACACAGATACGCAGTATTTT. It encodes CAIRDRSYTDTQYF.

Only one count was recorded for this clonotype. The chain has TRBV5-1 and TRBJ1-1; D ambiguous. Germline V gene lookup returns CDR1 SGHRS and CDR2 YFSETQ. This CDR3 spans 14 amino acids. Deletions cut 0 bases from V and 1 base from J, with 7 bases between. DNA of the CDR3: TGCGCCAGCAGCTTGGAGTCAGCGAACACTGAAGCTTTCTTT. Its translation: CASSLESANTEAFF.

Note on this clonotype: This may arise from a read error, as a much more abundant clone is one base away. The chain uses TRBV6-5 and TRBJ1-1, with a tentative D call TRBD1 (5 bases). Trimming removed 4 bases from V and 1 base from J, with 16 bases in between. Germline V gene data show CDR1 as MNHEY and CDR2 as SVGAGI. CDR3 size: 16 residues. The CDR3 DNA sequence: TGTGCCAGCAGTTCCCTTGTGGCAGGGCCGAACACTGAAGCTTTCTTT. This codes for CASSSLVAGPNTEAFF.

This clonotype came up many times. The chain joins TRBV30 to TRBJ2-1, with TRBD1 as a possible D gene (5 bases). The CDR3 runs 13 residues. Trimming cost V 0 bases and J 5 bases, with 8 bases left between them. CDR1 is GTSNPN, CDR2 SVGIG, per germline (reference sequence). In DNA form, the CDR3 reads TGTGCCTGGAGTGTATCACAGGACAATGAGCAGTTCTTC. Translation: CAWSVSQDNEQFF.

This clonotype showed up many times. The chain employs TRBV5-1 and TRBJ2-5; D is perhaps TRBD1 (6 bases). Germline V gives CDR1 SGHRS, CDR2 YFSETQ. CDR3 length: 16 residues. With 4 bases removed from V and 5 bases from J, the gap between germline ends came to 21 bases. CDR3 protein: CASSRGFGAVGETQYF. The CDR3 DNA sequence: TGCGCCAGCAGCAGGGGGTTTGGGGCGGTTGGTGAGACCCAGTACTTC.

This clonotype is a singleton in its sample. This chain joins TRBV7-2 and TRBJ2-2; 9 nucleotides agree with TRBD2. Germline CDR1 reads SGHTA; CDR2 reads FQGNSA. This CDR3 spans 15 amino acids. V shed 8 bases, J shed 3 bases, and the junction held 7 bases outside the gene matches. The CDR3 coding sequence is TGTGCCAGCTCTCCAGCGGGGGGTTACACCGGGGAGCTGTTTTTT. Encoded protein: CASSPAGGYTGELFF.

This clonotype came up once. The gene calls are TRBV6-2 or TRBV6-3 and TRBJ1-2; a weak D match, TRBD1 (6 bases). With 2 bases removed from V and 0 bases from J, the gap between germline ends came to 10 bases. The CDR3 spans 15 residues. In germline, CDR1 is MNHEY, CDR2 SVGEGT. CDR3 in DNA: TGTGCCAGCAGTTACACGACAGGCACTAACTATGGCTACACCTTC. Translation gives CASSYTTGTNYGYTF.

This clonotype was seen at least ten times. The chain recombines TRBV6-5 with TRBJ2-7; D uncertain. This CDR3 region has 13 residues. Germline CDR1 reads MNHEY; CDR2 reads SVGAGI. Trimming took 4 bases from V and 3 from J, leaving 10 bases between them. The CDR3 region is CASSFTEFYEQYF. DNA for the CDR3: TGTGCCAGCAGTTTCACAGAATTCTACGAGCAGTACTTC.

The genes are TRBV7-2 and TRBJ1-2; no clear D gene. CDR1 and CDR2 from the germline V gene are SGHTA and FQGNSA. This CDR3 is built from 11 residues. Trimming took off 1 base at V and 8 bases at J, with 5 bases between the two ends. The CDR3 DNA is TGTGCCAGCAGCTTAGGTGGCGGCTACACCTTC. The encoded protein is CASSLGGGYTF.

The table lists this clonotype with many counts. The chain has TRBV4-1 and TRBJ2-1, with 10 positions matching TRBD2. The CDR3 spans 19 residues. Germline CDR1 reads MGHRA; CDR2 reads YSYEKL. After removal of 0 bases from V and 1 base from J, the junction contained 9 bases not matched to a gene. CDR3 loop: CASSQDPTGLAYSYNEQFF. Here the CDR3 DNA reads TGCGCCAGCAGCCAAGATCCAACGGGACTAGCGTATTCCTACAATGAGCAGTTCTTC.

This chain uses TRBV7-2 with TRBJ1-2; D possibly corresponds to TRBD1 (5 bases). This CDR3 is built from 13 residues. Trimming pared 10 bases from V and 3 bases from J, leaving 15 bases between. From germline, CDR1 is SGHTA and CDR2 FQGNSA. The CDR3 loop is CAISDSMDYGYTF. For the CDR3, the DNA is TGTGCCATCTCTGACAGTATGGACTATGGCTACACCTTC.